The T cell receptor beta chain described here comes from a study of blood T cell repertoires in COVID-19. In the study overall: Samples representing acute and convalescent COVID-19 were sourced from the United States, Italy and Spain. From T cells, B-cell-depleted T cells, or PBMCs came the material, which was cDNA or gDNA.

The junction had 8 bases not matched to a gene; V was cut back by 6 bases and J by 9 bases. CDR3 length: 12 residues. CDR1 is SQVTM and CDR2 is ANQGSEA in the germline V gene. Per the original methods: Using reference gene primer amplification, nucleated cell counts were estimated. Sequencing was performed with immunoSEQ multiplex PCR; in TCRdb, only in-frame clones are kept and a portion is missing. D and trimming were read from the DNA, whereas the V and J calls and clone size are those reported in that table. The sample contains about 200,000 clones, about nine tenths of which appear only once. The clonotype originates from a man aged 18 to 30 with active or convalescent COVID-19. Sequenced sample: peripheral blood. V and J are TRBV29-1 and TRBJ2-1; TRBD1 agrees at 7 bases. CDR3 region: CSVGQTAGEQFF. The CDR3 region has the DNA TGCAGCGTGGGACAGACCGCGGGTGAGCAGTTCTTC.